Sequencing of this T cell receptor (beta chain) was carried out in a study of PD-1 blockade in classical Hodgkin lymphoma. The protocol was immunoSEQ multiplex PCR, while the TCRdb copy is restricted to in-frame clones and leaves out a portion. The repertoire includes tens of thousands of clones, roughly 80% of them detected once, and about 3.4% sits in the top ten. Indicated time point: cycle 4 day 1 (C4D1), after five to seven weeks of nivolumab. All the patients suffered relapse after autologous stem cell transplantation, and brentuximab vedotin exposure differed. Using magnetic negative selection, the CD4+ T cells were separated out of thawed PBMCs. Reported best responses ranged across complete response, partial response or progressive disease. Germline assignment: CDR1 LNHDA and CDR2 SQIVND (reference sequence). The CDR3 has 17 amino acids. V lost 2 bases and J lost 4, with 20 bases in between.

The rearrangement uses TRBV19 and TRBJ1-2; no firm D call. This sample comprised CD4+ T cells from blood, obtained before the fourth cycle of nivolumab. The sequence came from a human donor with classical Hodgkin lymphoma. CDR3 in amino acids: CASSIRSDTTTLYGYTF. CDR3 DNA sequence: TGTGCCAGTAGTATAAGGTCCGACACTACAACCCTCTATGGCTACACCTTC.